This section outlines one T cell receptor beta chain sequence together with its context. CDR1 LNHDA and CDR2 SQIVND come from the germline V gene (reference sequence). V was cut by 3 bases and J by 0 bases, with 6 bases left in between. CDR3 size: 13 residues. The data stem from a study of blood T cell repertoires in COVID-19. Only in-frame clones appear in the TCRdb table, and some are missing; sequencing was by immunoSEQ multiplex PCR. The table shows roughly 35,000 clones, with roughly nine tenths occurring only once. Sequences were obtained from peripheral blood. The sequence was collected from a man aged 50-60 years with active or convalescent COVID-19. This chain uses TRBV19 with TRBJ2-7, with D perhaps matching TRBD1 (6 bases). DNA for the CDR3: TGTGCCAGTAGTATGACAGGCTCCTACGAGCAGTACTTC. Translating it yields CASSMTGSYEQYF. The full variable domain, rest sourced from reference TRBV19 and TRBJ2-7, is DGGITQSPKYLFRKEGQNVTLSCEQNLNHDAMYWYRQDPGQGLRLIYYSQIVNDFQKGDIAEGYSVSREKKESFPLTVTSAQKNPTAFYLCASSMTGSYEQYFGPGTRLTVT.